These 29 T cell receptor beta chains were sequenced from one sample in a study of PD-1 blockade in mismatch repair-deficient tumors. Profiled with immunoSEQ multiplex PCR; TCRdb holds only in-frame clones, not every one. The sample records approximately 79,000 clones, approximately 81% being singletons. The material sequenced was peripheral blood, taken 44 weeks after starting pembrolizumab. These receptors were taken from an adult with mismatch repair-deficient cancer.

V and J are TRBV27 and TRBJ2-5; 9 positions agree with TRBD2. Trimming took 1 base from V and 4 from J; bases not matched to a gene: 7. Germline-derived CDR1 and CDR2 are MNHEY and SMNVEV (reference sequence). This CDR3 has 16 residues. CDR3 region: CASSLLPAGGPETQYF. The CDR3 nucleotides read TGTGCCAGCAGTTTATTGCCAGCGGGAGGCCCAGAGACCCAGTACTTC.

The gene calls are TRBV28 and TRBJ2-6; D is undetermined. V lost 4 bases and J 2 bases, leaving 9 bases between the germline ends. Per germline, CDR1 MDHEN and CDR2 SYDVKM. CDR3 length equals 15 residues. The CDR3 is CASSYIRAGANVLTF. For the CDR3, the DNA is TGTGCCAGCAGTTATATTAGGGCTGGGGCCAACGTCCTGACTTTC.

The CDR3 loop reads CASTQIGMNTEAFF. In DNA form, the CDR3 reads TGTGCCAGCACCCAGATTGGAATGAACACTGAAGCTTTCTTT. The chain is built from TRBV11-2 and TRBJ1-1, with D uncertain. Germline V lookup: CDR1 SGHAT, CDR2 FQNNGV. V was trimmed by 7 bases and J by 0 bases, leaving 12 bases between them. The CDR3 consists of 14 residues.

The CDR3 loop is CASSDSGGGGTDTQYF. In DNA form, the CDR3 reads TGTGCCAGCAGTGACTCAGGAGGGGGCGGCACAGATACGCAGTATTTT. This chain connects TRBV6-4 to TRBJ2-3; D is perhaps TRBD1 (7 bases). CDR1 is MRHNA, CDR2 SNTAGT, per germline. The CDR3 totals 16 residues. Trimming removed 0 bases from V and 1 base from J, with 11 bases in between.

This clone was detected a few times. This chain connects TRBV5-1 to TRBJ1-2, with no clear D. This CDR3 has 13 residues. The V gene's germline CDR1 is SGHRS and CDR2 YFSETQ. V lost 0 bases, J lost 4 bases, and 7 bases lay in between. CDR3 region: CASSLASFYGYTF. CDR3 nucleotides: TGCGCCAGCAGCTTGGCCAGCTTCTATGGCTACACCTTC.

This clone has more than one count but fewer than ten. The chain carries TRBV19 and TRBJ2-7; D gene uncertain. CDR1 is LNHDA and CDR2 is SQIVND in the germline V gene (reference sequence). CDR3 size: 13 residues. Trimming removed 6 bases from V and 3 bases from J, with 12 bases in between. The CDR3 sequence: CASSHGTLYEQYF. In DNA, the CDR3 is TGTGCCAGTAGCCACGGAACGCTCTACGAGCAGTACTTC.

The V gene is TRBV29-1, the J gene TRBJ1-1; D remains unclear. The CDR3 runs 13 residues. Per germline, CDR1 SQVTM and CDR2 ANQGSEA. V shed 2 bases and J shed 2 bases, with 9 bases lying between them. In DNA, the CDR3 is TGCAGCGTTGAACCAGGAATAAACACTGAAGCTTTCTTT. Amino acids: CSVEPGINTEAFF.

The chain has TRBV7-8 and TRBJ2-7, with no clear D. The germline V gene has CDR1 SGHVS and CDR2 FQNEAQ. Deletions cut 5 bases from V and 0 bases from J, with 17 bases between. This CDR3 comprises 16 residues. The CDR3 is CASSPSGRTHSYEQYF. CDR3 bases: TGTGCCAGCAGCCCCTCGGGCAGGACCCACTCCTACGAGCAGTACTTC.

This chain uses TRBV15 with TRBJ2-7, with D uncertain. The CDR3 loop spans 13 amino acids. CDR1 LNHNV and CDR2 YYDKDF come from the germline V gene (reference sequence). V lost 3 bases and J lost 4, with 10 bases in between. The CDR3 here is CATSSRPYYEQYF. The CDR3 DNA reads as TGTGCCACCAGCAGTCGTCCATATTACGAGCAGTACTTC.

This clone was counted only a few times. This chain uses TRBV27 with TRBJ2-1; D may be TRBD2 (6 bases). This CDR3 is 16 amino acids long. Trimming cost V 6 bases and J 2 bases, with 17 bases left between them. Germline loops: CDR1 MNHEY, CDR2 SMNVEV (reference sequence). CDR3 protein: CASRPPGALTYNEQFF. CDR3 DNA: TGTGCCAGCAGGCCCCCGGGAGCCCTAACCTACAATGAGCAGTTCTTC.

This clone was recorded a few times. This CDR3 is also generated by other DNA sequences in the sample. The chain recombines TRBV5-1 with TRBJ1-1; D is unresolved. This CDR3 has 14 residues. Germline V gene data show CDR1 as SGHRS and CDR2 as YFSETQ. The V and J ends lost 0 bases and 1 base respectively, with 7 bases between them. The CDR3 is CASSLAQTNTEAFF. CDR3 bases: TGCGCCAGCAGCTTGGCCCAAACGAACACTGAAGCTTTCTTT.

This chain links TRBV29-1 with TRBJ2-2; TRBD1 aligns across 8 bases. This CDR3 spans 17 amino acids. Trimming took 1 base from V and 2 from J; bases not matched to a gene: 9. The germline V gene has CDR1 SQVTM and CDR2 ANQGSEA. CDR3: CSVEGSPGTGNTGELFF. The CDR3 nucleotides read TGCAGCGTTGAAGGGTCCCCAGGGACAGGAAACACCGGGGAGCTGTTTTTT.

The genes are TRBV19 and TRBJ2-1; 10 bases are a match to TRBD2. The germline gives CDR1 LNHDA, CDR2 SQIVND (reference sequence). The CDR3 consists of 18 residues. The junction had 10 bases not matched to a gene; V was cut back by 5 bases and J by 0 bases. CDR3 sequence reads: CASSSLGLAEISYNEQFF. For the CDR3, the DNA is TGTGCCAGTAGTTCCCTCGGACTAGCGGAAATCTCCTACAATGAGCAGTTCTTC.

V and J are TRBV5-4 and TRBJ2-5; 11 nucleotides agree with TRBD2. Germline-derived CDR1 and CDR2 are SGHNT and YYREEE (reference sequence). The V and J ends lost 4 bases and 7 bases, in that order; junction bases with no gene match: 9. The CDR3 is 15 amino acids. The CDR3 loop is CASSPVASGRRTQYF. DNA for the CDR3: TGTGCCAGCAGCCCGGTGGCTAGCGGGAGGCGGACCCAGTACTTC.

The chain combines TRBV7-2 with TRBJ1-2; maybe TRBD1 (5 bases). The germline V gene has CDR1 SGHTA and CDR2 FQGNSA. Trimming pared 5 bases from V and 4 bases from J, leaving 17 bases between. CDR3 length: 15 residues. The CDR3, as DNA: TGTGCCAGCAGCGCTGGGGACGGACGAGCCTATGGCTACACCTTC. This codes for CASSAGDGRAYGYTF.

This chain joins TRBV5-4 and TRBJ2-7, with 13 bases lining up with TRBD2. The CDR3 contains 18 residues. The V gene's germline CDR1 is SGHNT and CDR2 YYREEE (reference sequence). V trimming: 0 bases; J trimming: 0 bases; junction bases outside the gene matches: 6. The CDR3 reads CASSLGLAGGSSSYEQYF. DNA of the CDR3: TGTGCCAGCAGCTTGGGACTAGCGGGAGGTTCCTCCTCCTACGAGCAGTACTTC.

J is TRBJ2-3 and V is TRBV30; TRBD2 matches at 10 bases. The germline gives CDR1 GTSNPN, CDR2 SVGIG (reference sequence). The CDR3 length is 20 residues. Trimming removed 0 bases from V and 1 base from J; junction bases left unmatched: 16. The CDR3 nucleotides are TGTGCCTGGAGTGTACTACGCTTGAATAGCGGGAGGTTGGGCACAGATACGCAGTATTTT. This translates into CAWSVLRLNSGRLGTDTQYF.

The chain employs TRBV11-2 and TRBJ1-5; weak D call: TRBD1 (5 bases). V lost 5 bases and J 6 bases, leaving 14 bases between the germline ends. The CDR3 length is 14 residues. Germline V lookup: CDR1 SGHAT, CDR2 FQNNGV. The CDR3 DNA sequence: TGTGCCAGCAGCCCGACCTCCGGGGGTCAGCCCCAGCATTTT. Encoded protein: CASSPTSGGQPQHF.

A few counts support this clone. V gene TRBV6-5 combines with J gene TRBJ2-7; D not resolved. V lost 11 bases to trimming and J lost 0 bases, with 14 bases between them. Germline CDR1 is MNHEY and CDR2 is SVGAGI. This CDR3 is built from 13 residues. The CDR3 here is CACSLSSSYEQYF. CDR3 DNA: TGTGCCTGTAGCCTTTCCAGCTCCTACGAGCAGTACTTC.

This clone was found a few times. V and J are TRBV5-1 and TRBJ2-7; 7 bases are a match to TRBD1. CDR3 size: 13 residues. With V trimmed by 2 bases and J by 6 bases, 5 bases remained unmatched. CDR1 is SGHRS, CDR2 YFSETQ, per germline. The CDR3 DNA follows: TGCGCCAGCAGCTTAGTTGACAGGGTCGAGCAGTACTTC. Residues: CASSLVDRVEQYF.

V usage is TRBV14 and J usage is TRBJ2-7; no firm D call. Germline CDR1 reads SGHDN; CDR2 reads FVKESK. Trimming pared 1 base from V and 3 bases from J, leaving 4 bases between. The CDR3 is made up of 12 amino acids. The CDR3 spells CASSQVNYEQYF. The CDR3, as DNA: TGTGCCAGCAGCCAAGTCAACTACGAGCAGTACTTC.

This chain links TRBV7-3 with TRBJ1-1; D is unresolved. V shed 4 bases and J shed 0 bases, with 6 bases lying between them. Looked up from germline, CDR1 is SGHTA and CDR2 is FQGTGA. The CDR3 has 13 amino acids. In nucleotides, the CDR3 is TGTGCCAGCAGCTACGGACTGAACACTGAAGCTTTCTTT. Translation: CASSYGLNTEAFF.

With regard to this clone: Other DNA sequences within the sample encode an identical CDR3. The chain employs TRBV9 and TRBJ2-1; 10 bases agree with TRBD2. Germline CDR1 reads SGDLS; CDR2 reads YYNGEE. This CDR3 has 15 residues. V lost 4 bases and J lost 0; bases outside the gene matches: 1. The CDR3 region is CASSSSGSSYNEQFF. CDR3 DNA sequence: TGTGCCAGCAGCTCTAGCGGGAGCTCCTACAATGAGCAGTTCTTC.

The chain joins TRBV19 to TRBJ1-5, with D possibly being TRBD1 (5 bases). Germline V gene sequence: CDR1 LNHDA, CDR2 SQIVND (reference sequence). CDR3 size: 13 residues. Trimming pared 7 bases from V and 4 bases from J, leaving 11 bases between. CDR3 loop: CASNVRGNQPQHF. As DNA, the CDR3 is TGTGCCAGTAATGTACGGGGGAATCAGCCCCAGCATTTT.

The count of this clone is one. The rearrangement uses TRBV5-4 and TRBJ2-7; 7 bases are shared with TRBD1. CDR3 length: 16 amino acids. Trimming took 0 bases from V and 3 from J; bases not matched to a gene: 9. CDR1 and CDR2 from the germline V gene are SGHNT and YYREEE (reference sequence). In DNA, the CDR3 is TGTGCCAGCAGCTTGGCCCAGGGGACAGTGAACTACGAGCAGTACTTC. Translating gives CASSLAQGTVNYEQYF.

The rearrangement links TRBV5-4 to TRBJ2-1; D is undetermined. The CDR3 length is 13 residues. V lost 2 bases, J lost 4 bases, and 7 bases lay in between. The V gene's germline CDR1 is SGHNT and CDR2 YYREEE (reference sequence). The CDR3 is CASSLDLYNEQFF. The CDR3 region has the DNA TGTGCCAGCAGCTTAGATTTATACAATGAGCAGTTCTTC.

V is TRBV5-6 and J is TRBJ2-2, with TRBD1 matching over 7 bases. The CDR3 is made up of 15 amino acids. V lost 3 bases to trimming and J lost 4 bases; unmatched junction nucleotides: 6. Germline lookup yields CDR1 SGHDT and CDR2 YYEEEE. The CDR3 DNA is TGTGCCAGCAGCTCCCAGACAGGGAGCACCGGGGAGCTGTTTTTT. It encodes CASSSQTGSTGELFF.

The V call is TRBV4-1, the J call TRBJ1-1; no clear D gene. V shed 0 bases and J shed 4 bases, with 6 bases lying between them. The CDR3 contains 13 residues. Per germline, CDR1 MGHRA and CDR2 YSYEKL. The CDR3 coding sequence is TGCGCCAGCAGCCAAGATCGGTCCACTGAAGCTTTCTTT. Its translation: CASSQDRSTEAFF.

The chain couples TRBV10-3 to TRBJ2-5; no definite D call. Deletions cut 0 bases from V and 1 base from J, with 9 bases between. The CDR3 runs to 15 residues. Looked up from germline, CDR1 is ENHRY and CDR2 is SYGVKD. The DNA for the CDR3 is TGTGCCATCAGTGAGTCGAACGGCGGCCAAGAGACCCAGTACTTC. Protein: CAISESNGGQETQYF.